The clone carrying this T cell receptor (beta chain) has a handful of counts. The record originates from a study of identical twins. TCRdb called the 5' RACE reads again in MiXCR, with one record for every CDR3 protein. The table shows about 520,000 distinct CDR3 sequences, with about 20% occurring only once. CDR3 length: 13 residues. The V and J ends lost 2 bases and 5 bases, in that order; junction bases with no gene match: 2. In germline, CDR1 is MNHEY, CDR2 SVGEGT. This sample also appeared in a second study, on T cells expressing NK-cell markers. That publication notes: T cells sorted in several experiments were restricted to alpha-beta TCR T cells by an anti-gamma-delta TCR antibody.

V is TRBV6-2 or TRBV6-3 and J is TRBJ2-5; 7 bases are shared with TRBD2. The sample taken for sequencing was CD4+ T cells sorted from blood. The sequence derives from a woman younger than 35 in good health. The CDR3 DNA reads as TGTGCCAGCAGTTACGCGGGAGCGGAGACCCAGTACTTC. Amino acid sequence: CASSYAGAETQYF.